What follows are 9 T cell receptor beta chains derived from one specimen sequenced in a study of T cells in Graves' hyperthyroidism and ophthalmopathy. Regions amplified from RNA transcripts were the TCR beta CDR3 regions. HTBI primers were employed in a first-round RT-PCR of the TCR CDR3. One entry per CDR3 protein, called by TCRdb with MiXCR from the multiplex PCR reads. The sample consists of about 610,000 distinct CDR3 sequences, 16% of them appearing once. The sequencing sample was made of blood. The receptors come from a middle-aged woman with Graves' ophthalmopathy.

This clonotype was detected ten times or more. The chain is built from TRBV18 and TRBJ2-4; D not certain. The CDR3 runs to 14 residues. Deletions cut 0 bases from V and 0 bases from J, with 3 bases between. Germline loops: CDR1 KGHSH, CDR2 LQKENI. The CDR3 region has the DNA TGTGCCAGCTCACCACCGCTAGCCAAAAACATTCAGTACTTC. Translation gives CASSPPLAKNIQYF.

A note on this clonotype: One base away lies a much larger clone, so this may be a sequencing read error. The genes are TRBV11-2 and TRBJ2-3; 14 bases line up with TRBD2. The CDR3 is 19 residues long. Germline V gene lookup returns CDR1 SGHAT and CDR2 FQNNGV. The CDR3 DNA is TGTGCCAGCAGCTTATGGTCTCCGGGGACTAGCGGGAGTCAAGATACGCAGTGTTTT. Protein sequence: CASSLWSPGTSGSQDTQCF.

This clonotype was detected ten times or more. The CDR3 bases are TGCAGCGTCCTCCGGGCCCAAAGGACGGGGAGCACAGATACGCAGTATTTT. Protein sequence: CSVLRAQRTGSTDTQYF. V and J are TRBV29-1 and TRBJ2-3; tentative D call: TRBD2 (5 bases). This CDR3 contains 17 residues. Deletions cut 6 bases from V and 0 bases from J, with 22 bases between. Germline lookup yields CDR1 SQVTM and CDR2 ANQGSEA.

This clonotype was recorded many times. V usage is TRBV2 and J usage is TRBJ2-4; D not resolved. The CDR3 runs 13 residues. The V end lost 8 bases, the J end lost 6 bases, and 14 bases lay between the germline ends. Germline assignment: CDR1 SNHLY and CDR2 FYNNEI. CDR3 protein: CASHLGTGNIQYF. CDR3 bases: TGTGCCAGCCACCTTGGAACTGGAAACATTCAGTACTTC.

At least ten counts were recorded for this clonotype. The chain has TRBV3-1 and TRBJ1-6; no clear D gene. Per the germline V gene, CDR1 is LGHDT and CDR2 is YNNKEL (reference sequence). The length of the CDR3 is 17 residues. V was trimmed by 0 bases and J by 6 bases, leaving 15 bases between them. The CDR3, as DNA: TGTGCCAGCAGCCAAGATGGGTGGGCCTGGGGTAATTCACCCCTCCACTTT. Residues: CASSQDGWAWGNSPLHF.

V is TRBV20-1 and J is TRBJ2-2; D might be TRBD1 (5 bases). V lost 0 bases and J 2 bases, leaving 13 bases between the germline ends. Germline CDR1 DFQATT, CDR2 SNEGSKA (reference sequence). This CDR3 has 16 amino acids. The CDR3 sequence is CSARDLAGRNTGELFF. The CDR3, as DNA: TGCAGTGCTAGAGATCTGGCAGGGCGAAACACCGGGGAGCTGTTTTTT.

Only a few counts were recorded for this clonotype. This may arise from a read error, as a much more abundant clone is one base away. The chain carries TRBV2 and TRBJ1-6; D is unclear. The CDR3 runs 14 residues. Germline CDR1 SNHLY, CDR2 FYNNEI. The V and J ends lost 7 bases and 6 bases respectively, with 13 bases between them. The CDR3 loop is CASKEQQTNSPLHF. DNA for the CDR3: TGTGCCAGCAAAGAACAGCAAACTAATTCACCCCTCCACTTT. Full variable domain (missing parts from reference TRBV2 and TRBJ1-6): EPEVTQTPSHQVTQMGQEVILRCVPISNHLYFYWYRQILGQKVEFLVSFYNNEISEKSEIFDDQFSVERPDGSNFTLKIRSTKLEDSAMYFCASKEQQTNSPLHFGNGTRLTVT.

Many counts were recorded for this clonotype. The chain employs TRBV30 and TRBJ2-5; D might be TRBD2 (7 bases). This CDR3 has 15 amino acids. Trimming left V 0 bases short and J 4 bases short, with 15 bases between. The germline gives CDR1 GTSNPN, CDR2 SVGIG (reference sequence). CDR3 sequence reads: CAWSVPWGGAETQYF. The CDR3 DNA reads TGTGCCTGGAGTGTCCCTTGGGGGGGGGCAGAGACCCAGTACTTC.

This clonotype was recorded at least ten times. The chain couples TRBV20-1 to TRBJ1-5; 8 nucleotides agree with TRBD1. Looked up from germline, CDR1 is DFQATT and CDR2 is SNEGSKA (reference sequence). J gave up 1 base and V 1 base, and 6 bases lay outside the gene matches. The CDR3 consists of 16 residues. CDR3 sequence reads: CSARVAGGTSNQPQHF. DNA of the CDR3: TGCAGTGCTAGAGTTGCAGGGGGCACGAGCAATCAGCCCCAGCATTTT.